A selection of T cell receptor beta chains follows, all from one sample in a study of T cell changes during pregnancy in multiple sclerosis. Clones were sequenced by immunoSEQ multiplex PCR, and TCRdb holds only the in-frame ones, with some missing. The table includes around 39,000 clones, about 92% detected once. Sequenced: PBMCs (not recorded whether the cells were cultured). These receptors were taken from a female donor with multiple sclerosis, enrolled in a pregnancy study. Each CDR3 is given with its conserved first and last residue. Fields, in order: V gene, J gene, clone size, D gene, CDR3 DNA, CDR3 protein. The D gene is left open where the match is weak. Clone size appears in some rows only: once, few, many, or a class for an expanded clone.

V: TRBV5-1; J: TRBJ2-7; size: once; D: NA; DNA: TGCGCCAGCAGCTCCGAAGCAGTTACTCCCTACGAGCAGTACTTC; CDR3: CASSSEAVTPYEQYF
V: TRBV18; J: TRBJ2-1; size: NA; D: TRBD2; DNA: TGTGCCAGCTCACCCGGCGGGGGTGTCTACAATGAGCAGTTCTTC; CDR3: CASSPGGGVYNEQFF
V: TRBV4-1; J: TRBJ2-5; size: NA; D: TRBD1; DNA: TGCGCCAGCAGCCAAGGAGACAGGGATCAAGAGACCCAGTACTTC; CDR3: CASSQGDRDQETQYF
V: TRBV29-1; J: TRBJ2-5; size: NA; D: NA; DNA: TGCAGCGTTGACAGGGCCAGGGAGACCCAGTACTTC; CDR3: CSVDRARETQYF
V: TRBV15; J: TRBJ2-7; size: NA; D: TRBD2; DNA: TGTGCCACCTACGCTAGCGGGAGGATAGGCGAGCAGTACTTC; CDR3: CATYASGRIGEQYF
V: TRBV14; J: TRBJ2-3; size: NA; D: TRBD1; DNA: TGTGCCAGCAGCCTTCGGCCGGGACAGGGGACAGATACGCAGTATTTT; CDR3: CASSLRPGQGTDTQYF
V: TRBV5-1; J: TRBJ2-5; size: NA; D: NA; DNA: TGCGCCAGCAGGTGGGCATTTTTGGAGGAGACCCAGTACTTC; CDR3: CASRWAFLEETQYF
V: TRBV6-6; J: TRBJ2-7; size: NA; D: TRBD2; DNA: TGTGCCAGCAGCGCCCCGGGACTACCACATTCCTACGAGCAGTACTTC; CDR3: CASSAPGLPHSYEQYF
V: TRBV2; J: TRBJ1-2; size: NA; D: NA; DNA: TGTGCCAGCAGTGTGGATGATGGGGGTGGTGGCTACACCTTC; CDR3: CASSVDDGGGGYTF
V: TRBV11-2; J: TRBJ2-5; size: NA; D: NA; DNA: TGTGCCAGCAGCTTAGTTCTGGGCGGGATCCAACTAGTGGTCCAGTACTTC; CDR3: CASSLVLGGIQLVVQYF
V: TRBV5-1; J: TRBJ2-1; size: NA; D: TRBD2; DNA: TGCGCCAGCAGCTTGGGAACTAGCGGCAATGAGCAGTTCTTC; CDR3: CASSLGTSGNEQFF
V: TRBV9; J: TRBJ1-1; size: NA; D: NA; DNA: TGTGCCAGCAGCGTAGCTCTAGGCGCTAACACTGAAGCTTTCTTT; CDR3: CASSVALGANTEAFF
V: TRBV7-2; J: TRBJ2-1; size: NA; D: NA; DNA: TGTGCCAGCAGCTTTTCAGGGGATCATGAGCAGTTCTTC; CDR3: CASSFSGDHEQFF
V: TRBV7-2; J: TRBJ2-7; size: NA; D: TRBD2; DNA: TGTGCCAGCAGCACCGGACTAGCGGGAGGGTACGAGCAGTACTTC; CDR3: CASSTGLAGGYEQYF
V: TRBV6-5; J: TRBJ2-2; size: NA; D: TRBD2; DNA: TGTGCCAGCAGTTATCTTGCGGGAGAAGTCGGGGAGCTGTTTTTT; CDR3: CASSYLAGEVGELFF
V: TRBV5-6; J: TRBJ2-3; size: NA; D: NA; DNA: TGTGCCAGCAGCTCATTCACAGATACGCAGTATTTT; CDR3: CASSSFTDTQYF
V: TRBV28; J: TRBJ1-4; size: NA; D: NA; DNA: TGTGCCAGCAGTTCCCAAGGGGAGAGCGAAAAACTGTTTTTT; CDR3: CASSSQGESEKLFF
V: TRBV27; J: TRBJ2-2; size: NA; D: NA; DNA: TGTGCCAGCAGTTTCGGTCCATTCGCGAACACCGGGGAGCTGTTTTTT; CDR3: CASSFGPFANTGELFF
V: TRBV10-2; J: TRBJ1-5; size: NA; D: NA; DNA: TGCGCCAGCAGTGAAAGACAGGTAACCAATCAGCCCCAGCATTTT; CDR3: CASSERQVTNQPQHF
V: TRBV7-3; J: TRBJ2-3; size: NA; D: NA; DNA: TGTGCCAGCAGCTTAGCTCCAGGGAGCACAGATACGCAGTATTTT; CDR3: CASSLAPGSTDTQYF
V: TRBV2; J: TRBJ2-1; size: NA; D: TRBD2; DNA: TGTGCCAGCAGTGAACCGGGACTAGGATTTTTTGAGCAGTTCTTC; CDR3: CASSEPGLGFFEQFF
V: TRBV7-5; J: TRBJ2-7; size: NA; D: NA; DNA: TGTGTCAGAAGCTTAGCGAAGGCGGAAAGACGCAGCACCTACGAGCAGTACTTC; CDR3: CVRSLAKAERRSTYEQYF
V: TRBV7-3; J: TRBJ2-3; size: NA; D: TRBD2; DNA: TGTGCCAGCAGCCTGGGACTAGCGGGAGTGGGAGATACGCAGTATTTT; CDR3: CASSLGLAGVGDTQYF
V: TRBV29-1; J: TRBJ1-1; size: NA; D: NA; DNA: TGCAGCGTTGCCCCGGGGGGCCTGGGTGAAGCTTTCTTT; CDR3: CSVAPGGLGEAFF
V: TRBV10-3; J: TRBJ2-1; size: NA; D: NA; DNA: TGTGCCATCAGTGAGTCGAGGAAGGCTCCCGGGGATGAGCAGTTCTTC; CDR3: CAISESRKAPGDEQFF
V: TRBV7-9; J: TRBJ1-1; size: NA; D: NA; DNA: TGTGCCAGCAGCTTAGCGGGACAAAACACTGAAGCTTTCTTT; CDR3: CASSLAGQNTEAFF
V: TRBV9; J: TRBJ1-4; size: NA; D: TRBD1; DNA: TGTGCCAGCAGCCCGACAGGGTGGGTGCTGACTAATGAAAAACTGTTTTTT; CDR3: CASSPTGWVLTNEKLFF
V: TRBV10-1; J: TRBJ2-7; size: once; D: NA; DNA: TGCGCCAGCAGTGAGTTTGGATCCTCCTACGAGCAGTACTTC; CDR3: CASSEFGSSYEQYF
V: TRBV11-2; J: TRBJ1-3; size: NA; D: TRBD1; DNA: TGTGCCAGCAGCTTAGAGAATCGGGACAGGGGTTTCTCTGGAAACACCATATATTTT; CDR3: CASSLENRDRGFSGNTIYF
V: TRBV5-4; J: TRBJ2-7; size: NA; D: TRBD2; DNA: TGTGCCAGCAGCGCCGGAGCGGGGACTACTTACGAGCAGTACTTC; CDR3: CASSAGAGTTYEQYF
V: TRBV5-1; J: TRBJ1-2; size: NA; D: TRBD1; DNA: TGCGCCAGCAGACCAACGACAGGGAGTGGAGGCTACACCTTC; CDR3: CASRPTTGSGGYTF
V: TRBV5-6; J: TRBJ2-1; size: NA; D: NA; DNA: TGTGCCAGCAGCCTCGTGGGGGGCTGGAATGAGCAGTTCTTC; CDR3: CASSLVGGWNEQFF
V: TRBV7-6; J: TRBJ2-7; size: NA; D: TRBD1; DNA: TGTGCCAGCAGCCCAAGGACAGGGATCTATAGCTCCTACGAGCAGTACTTC; CDR3: CASSPRTGIYSSYEQYF
V: TRBV6-4; J: TRBJ2-3; size: NA; D: TRBD2; DNA: TGTGCCAGCAGTTCGGGACTAGCGGGAGGGGCAGATACGCAGTATTTT; CDR3: CASSSGLAGGADTQYF
V: TRBV5-1; J: TRBJ1-1; size: NA; D: NA; DNA: TGCGCCAGCAGCTTGGACATACAGAACACTGAAGCTTTCTTT; CDR3: CASSLDIQNTEAFF
V: TRBV11-1; J: TRBJ2-3; size: NA; D: NA; DNA: TGTGCCAGCAGTCCTTCCCGAGGAGCGGGCACAGATACGCAGTATTTT; CDR3: CASSPSRGAGTDTQYF
V: TRBV7-9; J: TRBJ2-1; size: NA; D: TRBD2; DNA: TGTGCCAGCAGCCCGAGCGGGAGGCCCTACAATGAGCAGTTCTTC; CDR3: CASSPSGRPYNEQFF
V: TRBV7-9; J: TRBJ1-5; size: NA; D: NA; DNA: TGTGCCAGCAGCCCGTCGGGTGGTAGCAATCAGCCCCAGCATTTT; CDR3: CASSPSGGSNQPQHF
V: TRBV5-1; J: TRBJ2-7; size: NA; D: TRBD2; DNA: TGCGCCAGCAGCCCGGGACTAGTTTCCTACGAGCAGTACTTC; CDR3: CASSPGLVSYEQYF